Here is one TCR beta chain with its context. The data are from a study of blood T cell repertoires in COVID-19. The wider study: From the United States, Italy and Spain came samples of acute and convalescent COVID-19. Sample material is recorded as cDNA or gDNA derived from T cells, B-cell-depleted T cells, or PBMCs.

CDR1 and CDR2 from the germline V gene are ENHRY and SYGVKD. V lost 8 bases and J lost 5; bases outside the gene matches: 5. This CDR3 is 12 amino acids long. Assignment of participants to cohorts was predicated upon participant-reported clinical history. Under the authors' procedure: Estimated nucleated cell counts came from reference gene primer amplification. Some clones are missing from TCRdb's copy, which holds only in-frame ones; the method was immunoSEQ multiplex PCR. Clone size and the V and J calls come from that table; the DNA yielded D and trimming. The sample carries 350,000 to 450,000 clones, 90% to 95% recorded once.

Sequencing was done on a sample of PBMCs or T cells enriched from blood (not recorded which). This chain uses TRBV10-3 with TRBJ2-5; 7 nucleotides match TRBD1. This TCR was sampled from a middle-aged woman who had been exposed to COVID-19. In nucleotides, the CDR3 is TGTGCCATCGGAACACAGGGGGAGACCCAGTACTTC. Translating gives CAIGTQGETQYF.